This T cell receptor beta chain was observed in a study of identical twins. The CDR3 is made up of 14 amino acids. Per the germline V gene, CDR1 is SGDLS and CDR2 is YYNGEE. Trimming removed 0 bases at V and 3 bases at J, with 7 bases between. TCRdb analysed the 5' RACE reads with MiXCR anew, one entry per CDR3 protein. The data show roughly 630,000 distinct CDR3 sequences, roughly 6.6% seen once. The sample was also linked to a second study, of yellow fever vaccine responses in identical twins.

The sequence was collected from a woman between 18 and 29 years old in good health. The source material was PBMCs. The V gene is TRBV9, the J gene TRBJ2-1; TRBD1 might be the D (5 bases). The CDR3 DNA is TGTGCCAGCAGCGTAGCCACAGGCTACAATGAGCAGTTCTTC. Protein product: CASSVATGYNEQFF.